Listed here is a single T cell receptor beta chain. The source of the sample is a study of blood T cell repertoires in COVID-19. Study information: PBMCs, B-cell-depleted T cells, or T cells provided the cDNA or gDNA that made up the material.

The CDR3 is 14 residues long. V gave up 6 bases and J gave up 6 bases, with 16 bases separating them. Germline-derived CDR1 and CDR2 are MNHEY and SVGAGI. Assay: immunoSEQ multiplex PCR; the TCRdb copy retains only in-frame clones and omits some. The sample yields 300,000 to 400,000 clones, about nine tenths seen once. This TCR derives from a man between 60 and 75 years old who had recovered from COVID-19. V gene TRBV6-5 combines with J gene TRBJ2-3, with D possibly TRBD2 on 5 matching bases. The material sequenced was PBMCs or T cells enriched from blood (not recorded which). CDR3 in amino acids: CASRSRRRGDTQYF. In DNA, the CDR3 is TGTGCCAGCAGGTCTAGACGTCGCGGGGATACGCAGTATTTT.